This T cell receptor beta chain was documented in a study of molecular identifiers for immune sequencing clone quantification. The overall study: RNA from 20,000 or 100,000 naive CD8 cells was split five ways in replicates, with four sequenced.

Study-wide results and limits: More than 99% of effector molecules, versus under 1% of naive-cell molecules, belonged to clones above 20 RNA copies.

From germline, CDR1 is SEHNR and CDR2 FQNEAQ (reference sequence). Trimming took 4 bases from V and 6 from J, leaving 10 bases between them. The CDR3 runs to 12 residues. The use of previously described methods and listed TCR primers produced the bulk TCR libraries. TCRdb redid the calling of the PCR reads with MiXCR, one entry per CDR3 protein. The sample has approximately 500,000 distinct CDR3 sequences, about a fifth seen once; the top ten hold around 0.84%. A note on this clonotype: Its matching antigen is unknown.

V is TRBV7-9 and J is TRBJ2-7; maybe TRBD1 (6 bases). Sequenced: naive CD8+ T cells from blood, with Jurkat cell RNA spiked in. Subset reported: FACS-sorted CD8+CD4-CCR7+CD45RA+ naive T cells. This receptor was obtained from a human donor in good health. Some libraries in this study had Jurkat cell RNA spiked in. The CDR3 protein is CASSYGQSEQYF. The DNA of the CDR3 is TGTGCCAGCAGCTACGGACAGTCCGAGCAGTACTTC.